Sequencing of this T cell receptor beta chain was carried out in a study of OX40 agonist ivuxolimab in advanced cancers. Turning to the study itself: Ivuxolimab is a fully human IgG2 antibody that activates OX40 (CD134). Broader study findings: The work left the antigen specificity of expanded peripheral T cells undetermined. In the 0.1 to 3.0 mg/kg range, CD4+ and CD8+ blood T cells had expanded clonally by week 6.

Sampling of blood occurred at baseline, cycle 4 day 1, and cycle 7 day 1. Here immunoSEQ multiplex PCR was the method, and the copy in TCRdb shows in-frame clones only, minus some. The sample consists of 69,000 or so clones, around 89% of them appearing once. With respect to this clone: Its antigen remains unknown.

V was trimmed by 2 bases and J by 7 bases, leaving 14 bases between them. This CDR3 spans 14 amino acids. From germline, CDR1 is ENHRY and CDR2 SYGVKD. This material consisted of CD4+ or CD8+ T cells sorted from blood, taken in a trial of the OX40 agonist ivuxolimab. The V and J genes are TRBV10-3 and TRBJ1-2; tentatively, D is TRBD1 (6 bases). This TCR was sampled from an adult with an advanced solid tumor such as melanoma, head and neck, liver or kidney cancer. The DNA of the CDR3 is TGTGCCATCAGTGAGAACAGGGATAACGCTGGCTACACCTTC. It yields the protein CAISENRDNAGYTF.